Shown below are 30 T cell receptor beta chains from a single sample sequenced in a study of blood T cell repertoires in COVID-19. The assay was immunoSEQ multiplex PCR, and TCRdb's table has in-frame clones only and misses some. This sample carries 40,000 or so clones, roughly 87% of them seen once, and the ten largest clones take around 4.5%. Sequenced input: peripheral blood. The receptors shown here come from a man between 60 and 75 years old with COVID-19, enrolled during active disease.

This rearrangement joins TRBV23-1 to TRBJ2-7, with D possibly TRBD2 on 5 matching bases. TRBV23-1 is classed as an ORF, of uncertain function. The CDR3 covers 19 residues. Trimming removed 0 bases from V and 5 bases from J, with 26 bases in between. In DNA, the CDR3 is TGCGCCAGCAGTCAATCGAGAAAAGGACTCGTCTCGGTGTGTCACGAGCAGTACTTC. Its translation is CASSQSRKGLVSVCHEQYF.

V and J are TRBV11-2 and TRBJ2-7; no firm D call. V dropped 2 bases and J dropped 1 base, with 9 bases sitting between them. Germline V lookup: CDR1 SGHAT, CDR2 FQNNGV. The CDR3 sequence is 14 residues long. The chain's CDR3 is CASSLRVPSYEQYF. The CDR3 bases are TGTGCCAGCAGCTTACGCGTCCCATCCTACGAGCAGTACTTC.

The V and J genes are TRBV18 and TRBJ2-1; perhaps TRBD2 as D (5 bases). From germline, CDR1 is KGHSH and CDR2 LQKENI. This CDR3 is built from 14 residues. V was trimmed by 6 bases and J by 6 bases, leaving 15 bases between them. The CDR3, as DNA: TGTGCCAGCTCGCCCGCGAGGGCCGGCAATGAGCAGTTCTTC. It codes for CASSPARAGNEQFF.

The chain recombines TRBV7-2 with TRBJ1-1; D call uncertain. The CDR3 totals 16 residues. Trimming removed 4 bases at V and 9 bases at J, with 24 bases between. Germline loops: CDR1 SGHTA, CDR2 FQGNSA. The CDR3 nucleotides are TGTGCCAGCAGCTCAAGGCGGGCTCCCGAGGGCTTTCAAGCTTTCTTT. The encoded protein is CASSSRRAPEGFQAFF.

The V gene is TRBV28, the J gene TRBJ1-2, with a weak D call TRBD1 (5 bases). Germline V gene lookup returns CDR1 MDHEN and CDR2 SYDVKM. The CDR3 spans 12 residues. V was pared by 5 bases and J by 1 base, with 5 bases between. CDR3 sequence: CASSQGNYGYTF. The CDR3 DNA sequence: TGTGCCAGCAGTCAGGGTAACTATGGCTACACCTTC.

V gene TRBV28 combines with J gene TRBJ1-2, with a possible D match to TRBD1 (5 bases). The V gene lost 2 bases and the J gene lost 1 base, with 8 bases spanning the gap. The germline CDR1 and CDR2 sequences are MDHEN and SYDVKM. The CDR3 spans 14 residues. The CDR3 sequence: CASSLPGGNYGYTF. CDR3 nucleotides: TGTGCCAGCAGTTTACCCGGGGGTAACTATGGCTACACCTTC.

V is TRBV5-1 and J is TRBJ2-2, with 8 bases matching TRBD2. Germline V gene sequence: CDR1 SGHRS, CDR2 YFSETQ. The CDR3 covers 16 residues. Losses at the gene ends were 0 bases for V and 4 bases for J; bases not matched to a gene: 5. The CDR3 loop is CASSLGSSGFTGELFF. DNA for the CDR3: TGCGCCAGCAGCTTGGGATCTAGCGGGTTCACCGGGGAGCTGTTTTTT.

V is TRBV28 and J is TRBJ2-7, with 8 bases that match TRBD2. V gave up 5 bases and J gave up 2 bases; unmatched junction bases: 5. Germline CDR1 MDHEN, CDR2 SYDVKM. The length of the CDR3 is 14 residues. The CDR3 sequence is CASSRRLATYEQYF. CDR3 DNA: TGTGCCAGCAGTCGCCGACTAGCGACCTACGAGCAGTACTTC.

The rearrangement joins TRBV27 to TRBJ2-7; D is unclear. With 6 bases removed from V and 3 bases from J, the gap between germline ends came to 9 bases. The CDR3 extends over 12 amino acids. CDR1 and CDR2 (germline): MNHEY, SMNVEV (reference sequence). CDR3 sequence: CASSPGYYEQYF. CDR3 DNA sequence: TGTGCCAGCAGCCCCGGGTACTACGAGCAGTACTTC.

The chain joins TRBV9 to TRBJ2-2; 8 nucleotides match TRBD2. After removal of 4 bases from V and 6 bases from J, the junction contained 8 bases not matched to a gene. There are 15 residues in the CDR3. CDR1 and CDR2 from the germline V gene are SGDLS and YYNGEE. In DNA form, the CDR3 reads TGTGCCAGCAGCCCCGGGAGGGCTGGGGCCGGGGAGCTGTTTTTT. Amino acid sequence: CASSPGRAGAGELFF. The whole variable domain, filled in from reference TRBV9 and TRBJ2-2, reads DSGVTQTPKHLITATGQRVTLRCSPRSGDLSVYWYQQSLDQGLQFLIQYYNGEERAKGNILERFSAQQFPDLHSELNLSSLELGDSALYFCASSPGRAGAGELFFGEGSRLTVL.

V usage is TRBV2 and J usage is TRBJ2-3; a possible D gene is TRBD1 (5 bases). The germline gives CDR1 SNHLY, CDR2 FYNNEI. The CDR3 runs 17 residues. V was trimmed by 1 base and J by 13 bases, leaving 27 bases between them. CDR3 in DNA: TGTGCCAGCAGTGAAGGAGGACAAGCCTCAAATGGGGTTCGGGAGTATTTT. It yields the protein CASSEGGQASNGVREYF.

The chain recombines TRBV6-5 with TRBJ1-2; a possible D gene is TRBD1 (6 bases). With 7 bases removed from V and 4 bases from J, the gap between germline ends came to 19 bases. This CDR3 region has 15 residues. Germline values: CDR1 MNHEY, CDR2 SVGAGI. This CDR3 is CASTTRGGNVYGYTF. The CDR3 region has the DNA TGTGCCAGCACCACGAGGGGGGGGAACGTCTATGGCTACACCTTC.

The chain uses TRBV5-1 and TRBJ2-2; D is unclear. With 2 bases removed from V and 0 bases from J, the gap between germline ends came to 8 bases. Germline loops: CDR1 SGHRS, CDR2 YFSETQ. The CDR3 is 15 residues long. CDR3 bases: TGCGCCAGCAGCTTTTCCACATCGAACACCGGGGAGCTGTTTTTT. Protein product: CASSFSTSNTGELFF.

This clone was detected only a few times. V is TRBV6-5 and J is TRBJ1-2, with D perhaps matching TRBD1 (5 bases). V lost 7 bases and J 7 bases, leaving 16 bases between the germline ends. The CDR3 is 13 residues long. Germline CDR1 MNHEY, CDR2 SVGAGI. CDR3 in amino acids: CASTRGGTGGYTF. DNA for the CDR3: TGTGCCAGCACTCGGGGGGGGACGGGTGGCTACACCTTC.

The chain uses TRBV7-9 and TRBJ2-5; D ambiguous. Germline values: CDR1 SEHNR, CDR2 FQNEAQ (reference sequence). Trimming stripped 4 bases from V and 4 bases from J, with 7 bases between. The CDR3 is 12 amino acids. This CDR3 is CASSYARETQYF. The CDR3 bases are TGTGCCAGCAGCTACGCGCGAGAGACCCAGTACTTC.

The CDR3 nucleotides are TGTGCCAGCAGGATGGGGCTCGGGGGGGGACAAGAGACCCAGTACTTC. Translation gives CASRMGLGGGQETQYF. This chain connects TRBV5-4 to TRBJ2-5, with 8 bases fitting TRBD2. The CDR3 has 16 amino acids. J was trimmed by 2 bases and V by 5 bases; bases with no gene match: 11. CDR1 and CDR2 from the germline V gene are SGHNT and YYREEE (reference sequence).

The rearrangement joins TRBV4-1 to TRBJ1-3; D possibly corresponds to TRBD1 (6 bases). The V gene lost 0 bases and the J gene lost 3 bases, with 9 bases spanning the gap. Germline loops: CDR1 MGHRA, CDR2 YSYEKL. This CDR3 comprises 15 residues. The CDR3 DNA is TGCGCCAGCAGCCAAGAGTGGACAGTTGGAAACACCATATATTTT. Amino acids: CASSQEWTVGNTIYF.

J is TRBJ2-7 and V is TRBV5-1, with TRBD2 matching 11 bases. There are 15 residues in the CDR3. V lost 4 bases to trimming and J lost 0 bases; unmatched junction nucleotides: 3. Germline V gives CDR1 SGHRS, CDR2 YFSETQ. The CDR3 DNA is TGCGCCAGCAGCCCGGGACTAGCGGACTCCTACGAGCAGTACTTC. This encodes CASSPGLADSYEQYF.

This sequence joins TRBV28 and TRBJ1-2; perhaps TRBD1 as D (6 bases). The CDR3 totals 14 residues. Trimming pared 6 bases from V and 4 bases from J, leaving 15 bases between. CDR1 MDHEN and CDR2 SYDVKM come from the germline V gene. CDR3 protein: CASSHQQGSYGYTF. The CDR3 DNA reads as TGTGCCAGCAGCCATCAACAGGGTAGCTATGGCTACACCTTC.

This chain links TRBV19 with TRBJ2-2; no clear D gene. Trimming took 8 bases from V and 1 from J, leaving 8 bases between them. The CDR3 contains 13 residues. The V gene's germline CDR1 is LNHDA and CDR2 SQIVND (reference sequence). The CDR3 nucleotides read TGTGCCAGTTGCTACGGGAACACCGGGGAGCTGTTTTTT. As protein: CASCYGNTGELFF.

The chain links TRBV19 to TRBJ2-7; 9 nucleotides agree with TRBD1. Germline loops: CDR1 LNHDA, CDR2 SQIVND (reference sequence). The CDR3 totals 17 residues. The J segment lost 0 bases and the V segment lost 3 bases, leaving 9 bases of the junction unmatched. As DNA, the CDR3 is TGTGCCAGTAGTATGGTCTTTGGGACAGGGAGCTCCTACGAGCAGTACTTC. The encoded protein is CASSMVFGTGSSYEQYF.

The gene calls are TRBV5-1 and TRBJ2-3, with 12 bases lining up with TRBD2. The CDR3 length is 17 residues. With 0 bases clipped from V and 5 bases from J, the junction kept 7 bases outside the gene matches. Germline CDR1 is SGHRS and CDR2 is YFSETQ. The CDR3 loop reads CASSLAAGTSGQDTQYF. The DNA for the CDR3 is TGCGCCAGCAGCTTGGCGGCCGGGACTAGCGGGCAAGATACGCAGTATTTT.

CDR3 bases: TGCGCCAGCTCCGGAGGACGCAATCAGCCCCAGCATTTT. As protein: CASSGGRNQPQHF. This sequence joins TRBV10-2 and TRBJ1-5; D call uncertain. V was shortened by 8 bases and J by 2 bases, with 10 bases between the two germline ends. Germline lookup yields CDR1 WSHSY and CDR2 SAAADI. The CDR3 has 13 residues.

The chain employs TRBV5-6 and TRBJ2-7; D ambiguous. Trimming shortened V by 3 bases and J by 6 bases, and 7 bases separated the two germline ends. The CDR3 has 11 residues. Germline V gene lookup returns CDR1 SGHDT and CDR2 YYEEEE. In DNA, the CDR3 is TGTGCCAGCAGCTGGGCATCCGAGCAGTACTTC. As protein: CASSWASEQYF.

This chain links TRBV11-2 with TRBJ2-2; D is perhaps TRBD2 (6 bases). Germline V CDR1 and CDR2: SGHAT, FQNNGV. V lost 6 bases to trimming and J lost 1 base, with 12 bases between them. The CDR3 loop spans 15 amino acids. The CDR3 DNA is TGTGCCAGCAGATCAGGGCGGGGGAACACCGGGGAGCTGTTTTTT. Amino acid sequence: CASRSGRGNTGELFF.

The chain links TRBV28 to TRBJ1-2; the match to TRBD1 covers 9 bases. The length of the CDR3 is 14 residues. Germline V gives CDR1 MDHEN, CDR2 SYDVKM. V lost 6 bases and J lost 2; bases outside the gene matches: 4. In DNA form, the CDR3 reads TGTGCCAGCAGGGGGACAGGGTTCAACTATGGCTACACCTTC. Protein: CASRGTGFNYGYTF.

The chain uses TRBV28 and TRBJ1-5, with D possibly matching TRBD1 (6 bases). CDR3 size: 15 residues. The V and J ends lost 4 bases and 0 bases respectively, with 10 bases between them. Germline V CDR1 and CDR2: MDHEN, SYDVKM. This CDR3 is CASSWTEDSNQPQHF. CDR3 in DNA: TGTGCCAGCAGTTGGACAGAGGATAGCAATCAGCCCCAGCATTTT.

The chain couples TRBV3-1 (or the pseudogene TRBV3-2) to TRBJ1-5, with no clear D. V was clipped by 8 bases and J by 3 bases, with 14 bases between them. The CDR3 length is 14 residues. Germline V CDR1 and CDR2: LGHDT, YNNKEL (reference sequence). CDR3 residues: CASSDRGDNQPQHF. DNA for the CDR3: TGTGCCAGCTCTGACCGGGGAGACAATCAGCCCCAGCATTTT.

The gene calls are TRBV11-3 and TRBJ1-2; TRBD1 aligns across 9 bases. Germline V CDR1 and CDR2: SGHNT, YENEEA. The junction had 10 bases not matched to a gene; V was cut back by 4 bases and J by 4 bases. This CDR3 has 16 residues. CDR3 nucleotide sequence: TGTGCCAGCAGCTCCTCCTACCGGGACAGGGCCTATGGCTACACCTTC. Its protein product is CASSSSYRDRAYGYTF.

V gene TRBV19 combines with J gene TRBJ2-3, with 10 bases lining up with TRBD2. CDR3 length: 16 residues. Germline values: CDR1 LNHDA, CDR2 SQIVND (reference sequence). V shed 3 bases, J shed 5 bases, and the junction held 8 bases outside the gene matches. Here the CDR3 reads CASSIASGRAGDTQYF. The CDR3 DNA follows: TGTGCCAGTAGTATCGCCAGCGGGAGGGCCGGAGATACGCAGTATTTT.